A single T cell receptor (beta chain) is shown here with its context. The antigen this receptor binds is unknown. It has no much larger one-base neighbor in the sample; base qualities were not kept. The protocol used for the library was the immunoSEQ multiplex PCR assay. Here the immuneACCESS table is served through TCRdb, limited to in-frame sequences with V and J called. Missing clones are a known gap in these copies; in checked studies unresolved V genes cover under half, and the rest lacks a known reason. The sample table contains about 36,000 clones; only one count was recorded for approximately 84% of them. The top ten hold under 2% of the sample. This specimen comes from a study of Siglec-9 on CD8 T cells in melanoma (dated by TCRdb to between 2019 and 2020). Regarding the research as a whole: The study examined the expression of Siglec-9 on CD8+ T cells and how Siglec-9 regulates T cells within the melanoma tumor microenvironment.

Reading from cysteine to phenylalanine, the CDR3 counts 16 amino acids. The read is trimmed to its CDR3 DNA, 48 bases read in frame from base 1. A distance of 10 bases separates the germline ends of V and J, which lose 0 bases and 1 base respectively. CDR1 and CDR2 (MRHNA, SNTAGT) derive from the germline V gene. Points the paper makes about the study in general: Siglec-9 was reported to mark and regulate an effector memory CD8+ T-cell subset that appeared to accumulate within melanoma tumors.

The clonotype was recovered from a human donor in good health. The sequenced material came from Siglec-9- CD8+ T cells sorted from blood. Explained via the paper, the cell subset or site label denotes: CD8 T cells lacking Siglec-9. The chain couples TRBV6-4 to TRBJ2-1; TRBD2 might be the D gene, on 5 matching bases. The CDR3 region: CASSDSSGFSYNEQFF. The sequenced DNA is TGTGCCAGCAGTGACTCGAGCGGCTTTTCCTACAATGAGCAGTTCTTC.